The 21 T cell receptor beta chains reported below all come from one sample, sequenced in a study of blood T cell repertoires in COVID-19 (dated by TCRdb to the early 2020s). The method was the immunoSEQ multiplex PCR assay. TCRdb holds this immuneACCESS table with in-frame rearrangements only. Some clones are missing; in checked studies, unresolved V genes explain under half, and the rest has no known cause. This sample has about 62,000 clones in its table, and 86% of those were observed once. The ten top clones hold 1.3% of the sample. The sequencing sample was made of peripheral blood. The source of these receptors is a woman older than 75 with acute or convalescent COVID-19.

This clone was found a few times. J is TRBJ2-5 and V is TRBV14; unclear D gene. Germline loops: CDR1 SGHDN, CDR2 FVKESK. Trimming took off 4 bases at V and 9 bases at J, with 15 bases between the two ends. The CDR3 loop spans 13 amino acids. The CDR3 loop reads CASSPGTASSQYF. CDR3 DNA: TGTGCCAGCAGCCCCGGCACGGCTAGTTCCCAGTACTTC.

The chain combines TRBV13 with TRBJ2-5; 8 bases fit TRBD1. Trimming removed 8 bases from V and 4 bases from J; junction bases left unmatched: 6. Germline V gives CDR1 PRHDT, CDR2 FYEKMQ (reference sequence). CDR3 length: 13 residues. The CDR3 sequence is CASRGQGVETQYF. The CDR3, as DNA: TGTGCCAGCCGAGGACAGGGAGTAGAGACCCAGTACTTC.

The rearrangement joins TRBV4-2 to TRBJ1-1; D might be TRBD1 (5 bases). Trimming removed 2 bases at V and 1 base at J, with 14 bases between. Looked up from germline, CDR1 is LGHNA and CDR2 is YNFKEQ. The CDR3 totals 16 residues. The CDR3 reads CASSQPQGWQNTEAFF. The DNA of the CDR3 is TGTGCCAGCAGCCAACCCCAGGGTTGGCAGAACACTGAAGCTTTCTTT.

The count of this clone is one. CDR3 protein: CSVLRLAGGSYEQYF. The CDR3 nucleotides are TGCAGCGTCCTCAGACTAGCGGGAGGTTCCTACGAGCAGTACTTC. The V call is TRBV29-1, the J call TRBJ2-7; 13 positions agree with TRBD2. Unmatched junction bases numbered 6, after V lost 6 bases and J lost 1 base. The CDR3 is 15 residues long. Germline CDR1 reads SQVTM; CDR2 reads ANQGSEA.

The chain joins TRBV28 to TRBJ2-7, with 11 bases matching TRBD1. The CDR3 sequence is 15 residues long. The junction had 5 bases not matched to a gene; V was cut back by 2 bases and J by 5 bases. The germline V gene has CDR1 MDHEN and CDR2 SYDVKM. In DNA form, the CDR3 reads TGTGCCAGCAGTTTAATACGGACAGGGGGCGACGAGCAGTACTTC. It translates to CASSLIRTGGDEQYF.

V and J are TRBV9 and TRBJ1-6; D remains unclear. The CDR3 sequence is 14 residues long. Germline lookup yields CDR1 SGDLS and CDR2 YYNGEE. The germline V and J ends were trimmed by 6 bases and 4 bases, with 11 bases remaining between them. CDR3 loop: CASTGWGYNSPLHF. The CDR3 DNA reads as TGTGCCAGCACGGGATGGGGTTATAATTCACCCCTCCACTTT.

Comments on this clone: Additional DNA sequences in this sample encode the identical CDR3. J is TRBJ1-5 and V is TRBV5-1, with TRBD1 as a possible D gene (5 bases). CDR3 length: 15 residues. Germline loops: CDR1 SGHRS, CDR2 YFSETQ. V lost 0 bases to trimming and J lost 1 base, with 8 bases between them. The CDR3 loop is CASSLAGGSNQPQHF. CDR3 DNA sequence: TGCGCCAGCAGCTTGGCCGGGGGGAGCAATCAGCCCCAGCATTTT.

The chain combines TRBV11-2 with TRBJ2-5, with no clear D. CDR3 length: 14 amino acids. Germline V gives CDR1 SGHAT, CDR2 FQNNGV. Between the trimmed V and J ends, which lost 5 bases and 2 bases, there was a span of 12 bases. CDR3 sequence reads: CASSPESWQETQYF. Here the CDR3 DNA reads TGTGCCAGCAGCCCCGAGAGCTGGCAAGAGACCCAGTACTTC. Together with reference TRBV11-2 and TRBJ2-5, the CDR3 gives the full variable domain: EAGVAQSPRYKIIEKRQSVAFWCNPISGHATLYWYQQILGQGPKLLIQFQNNGVVDDSQLPKDRFSAERLKGVDSTLKIQPAKLEDSAVYLCASSPESWQETQYFGPGTRLLVL.

The chain carries TRBV11-2 and TRBJ2-2; D is ambiguous. The CDR3 runs 12 residues. V lost 5 bases and J 6 bases, leaving 7 bases between the germline ends. CDR1 SGHAT and CDR2 FQNNGV come from the germline V gene. The CDR3 DNA reads as TGTGCCAGCAGCCCCGGTTCCGGGGAGCTGTTTTTT. Translating gives CASSPGSGELFF.

This chain connects TRBV11-2 to TRBJ2-1; a possible D gene is TRBD2 (7 bases). V was shortened by 5 bases and J by 7 bases, with 30 bases between the two germline ends. The CDR3 loop spans 19 amino acids. Germline V CDR1 and CDR2: SGHAT, FQNNGV. CDR3 nucleotide sequence: TGTGCCAGCAGCCAAAGGGGGGGCGAGCGGGGTGTAAGCGTGAATGAGCAGTTCTTC. Protein sequence: CASSQRGGERGVSVNEQFF.

The chain employs TRBV7-2 and TRBJ2-3; no firm D call. The length of the CDR3 is 12 residues. The ends were cut back, 5 bases at V and 3 bases at J, with 6 bases in the middle. In germline, CDR1 is SGHTA, CDR2 FQGNSA. The CDR3 reads CASSPQTDTQYF. The CDR3 DNA is TGTGCCAGCAGCCCCCAGACAGATACGCAGTATTTT.

The chain has TRBV4-2 and TRBJ1-6, with 7 positions matching TRBD1. The CDR3 length is 16 residues. The V gene end was trimmed by 2 bases and the J gene end by 8 bases; junction bases not matched to a gene: 9. Germline CDR1 and CDR2: LGHNA and YNFKEQ. The CDR3 reads CASSQRGGTEYSPLHF. DNA of the CDR3: TGTGCCAGCAGCCAAAGGGGCGGGACAGAATATTCACCCCTCCACTTT.

A single count supports this clone. The CDR3 DNA is TGTGCCAGCAGTGAGGGACAGACCACAGATACGCAGTATTTT. This sequence encodes CASSEGQTTDTQYF. This chain links TRBV6-1 with TRBJ2-3; TRBD1 matches at 7 bases. The CDR3 runs 14 residues. The ends lost 3 bases at V and 2 bases at J; junction bases unmatched: 2. Germline V gene data show CDR1 as MNHNS and CDR2 as SASEGT.

This chain links TRBV12-3 or TRBV12-4 with TRBJ1-5; D gene uncertain. The CDR3 is made up of 13 amino acids. Trimming took 3 bases from V and 2 from J, leaving 5 bases between them. The CDR3 DNA sequence: TGTGCCAGCAGTTTTAATGGCAATCAGCCCCAGCATTTT. This sequence encodes CASSFNGNQPQHF.

This chain connects TRBV6-5 to TRBJ2-1, with TRBD1 as a possible D gene (5 bases). V lost 2 bases and J lost 7, with 12 bases in between. In germline, CDR1 is MNHEY, CDR2 SVGAGI. The CDR3 is made up of 14 amino acids. The CDR3 DNA reads TGTGCCAGCAGTTACCAGGCCAGGGCTAATGAGCAGTTCTTC. This translates into CASSYQARANEQFF.

The genes are TRBV15 and TRBJ1-3, with D unclear. V gave up 5 bases and J gave up 0 bases, with 17 bases separating them. Germline CDR1 is LNHNV and CDR2 is YYDKDF (reference sequence). The CDR3 is 17 residues long. CDR3 bases: TGTGCCACCAGCGAGACTCCCACGGCCCTCTCTGGAAACACCATATATTTT. Its translation: CATSETPTALSGNTIYF.

The gene calls are TRBV5-1 and TRBJ2-2, with 8 bases aligning to TRBD2. Trimming at V came to 2 bases and at J to 3 bases, leaving 6 bases not matched to a gene. The CDR3 runs 16 residues. Germline V gives CDR1 SGHRS, CDR2 YFSETQ. The CDR3 bases are TGCGCCAGCAGCTTTGGTAGCGGGGTGGACACCGGGGAGCTGTTTTTT. Residues: CASSFGSGVDTGELFF.

The rearrangement uses TRBV19 and TRBJ1-5, with D uncertain. V was trimmed by 2 bases and J by 8 bases, leaving 7 bases between them. The germline CDR1 and CDR2 sequences are LNHDA and SQIVND (reference sequence). There are 12 residues in the CDR3. The CDR3 here is CASSIYEEPQHF. The CDR3 coding sequence is TGTGCCAGTAGTATATACGAGGAGCCCCAGCATTTT.

J is TRBJ2-7 and V is TRBV5-1; TRBD1 might be the D (6 bases). The CDR3 runs 14 residues. Germline CDR1 reads SGHRS; CDR2 reads YFSETQ. V shed 0 bases and J shed 2 bases, with 9 bases lying between them. The CDR3 sequence: CASSLGDKPYEQYF. Here the CDR3 DNA reads TGCGCCAGCAGCTTGGGGGACAAGCCCTACGAGCAGTACTTC.

The V call is TRBV5-1, the J call TRBJ1-2, with D tentatively TRBD1 (5 bases). Germline V gene sequence: CDR1 SGHRS, CDR2 YFSETQ. V was trimmed by 0 bases and J by 2 bases, leaving 17 bases between them. This CDR3 spans 17 amino acids. The chain's CDR3 is CASSLVWGVSPNYGYTF. The CDR3 nucleotides read TGCGCCAGCAGCTTGGTGTGGGGGGTTAGCCCCAACTATGGCTACACCTTC.

V and J are TRBV10-3 and TRBJ2-5; no reliable D call. The germline gives CDR1 ENHRY, CDR2 SYGVKD. The germline V and J ends were trimmed by 10 bases and 2 bases, with 14 bases remaining between them. The CDR3 covers 13 residues. CDR3 region: CANARSQQETQYF. The CDR3 nucleotides are TGTGCCAATGCGAGATCTCAACAAGAGACCCAGTACTTC.